This TCR beta chain originates from a study of T-cell memory formation after mild COVID-19 (dated by TCRdb to about 2021). About the full investigation: TCR sequence clusters from the two donors were largely donor specific. In a couple of donors, T-cell clones that expanded and contracted after mild COVID-19 were tracked by sequencing TCRalpha and TCRbeta repertoires over time. The cohort was made up of two young adult volunteers, one female and one male, who were previously healthy.

PBMCs were isolated by Ficoll-Paque density gradient centrifugation. Instrument on record: Illumina NovaSeq 6000. TCRalpha and TCRbeta cDNA libraries were constructed by 5'RACE with constant-segment primers, with sample barcodes and unique molecular identifiers being introduced. RNA was extracted from every sample with Trizol reagent. The libraries were amplified in two PCR steps, and the second step added a second sample barcode and Illumina TruSeq adapters. Sequencing of the libraries was done on an Illumina NovaSeq, producing 2 x 150 bp paired-end reads. For the original study's pipeline: Reads were demultiplexed and collapsed into UMI-guided consensus sequences with migec v1.2.7. Using mixcr v2.1.11, UMI consensuses were aligned to TRA and TRB V and J templates and then assembled into clonotypes. Clonotypes were classified as expanded or contracted when called significant by both edgeR and NoisET, with noise models trained on biological replicates. For edgeR calls, a false discovery rate-adjusted p below 0.01 and a log2 fold-change threshold of 1 were applied. As an exploratory analysis of dynamics, max-normalized trajectories of the 1000 most abundant clonotypes were examined with PCA combined with hierarchical clustering. Separately sequenced CD4+ and CD8+ repertoires were used to assign the CD4 or CD8 phenotype of responding clones. TCRdb passed the public sequencing reads through fastp at Q25 and MiXCR, retaining productive beta sequences. Rows are unified per CDR3 protein, each entry keeping the most common DNA and genes. The V and J calls come from TCRdb's annotation, not from the publication. The sample includes some 320,000 distinct CDR3 sequences, with around 15% observed a single time. Approximately 22% of the sample goes to the ten largest clones.

This clonotype was counted between two and nine times. Its recognized antigen is unknown. Base qualities are not provided; no much larger clone lies one nucleotide away. The germline V gene (reference sequence) sets CDR1 to MNHNY and CDR2 to SVGAGI. V sheds 6 bases and J sheds 3 bases, leaving 14 bases between their ends. Reading from cysteine to phenylalanine, the CDR3 counts 15 amino acids. Just CDR3 DNA is preserved here, 45 bases in frame from base 1. Overall study results and their limits: Contracting CD4+ clones appeared mostly in the CM and EM memory subsets, whereas CD8+ clones were enriched in EMRA. Some responding clones were detected in pre-infection memory, suggesting pre-existing cross-reactive memory T cells joined the SARS-CoV-2 response. Whether the second-wave clones peaking on day 37 were SARS-CoV-2 specific was not confirmed. Clones that contracted from day 15 to 85 showed balanced CD4/CD8 phenotypes, whereas a second wave of clones that expanded from day 15 to 37 leaned towards CD4+. Only a couple of mild cases were covered by the study, and larger cohorts that include severe cases with pre-infection samples were considered necessary.

The sequence derives from a man in his late teens or twenties who had mild COVID-19 (a few samples of this study predate the infection). The sample titles of this study are shuffled in the database, so cell type and time point are left out; the donor was told from shared clones. The sample was PBMCs or a T cell subset sorted from them (not recorded which). Here the chain combines TRBV6-6 and TRBJ1-4; the best D guess is TRBD1, with 6 bases matching. The bases are TGTGCCAGCAGGAACAACAGGGCGGCTAATGAAAAACTGTTTTTT. The translation is CASRNNRAANEKLFF.